The clone carrying this T cell receptor (beta chain) was detected once. Its specificity is not known. The template for TCR beta VDJ and CDR3 sequence profiling was genomic DNA. One entry per CDR3 protein results from TCRdb running MiXCR on the reads. The sample contains about 180,000 distinct CDR3 sequences, 48% of which appear only once. It was patients with CD8+CD57+ cell expansion by flow cytometry who were chosen for sequencing. Every patient had severe acquired aplastic anemia. Patients had not yet gotten any therapy when their blood was taken for sampling. The trim removed 8 bases at V and 4 bases at J, leaving 11 bases unmatched. This CDR3 contains 14 residues. Germline V gene lookup returns CDR1 SQVTM and CDR2 ANQGSEA. The record originates from a study of CD8+CD57+ T cells in acquired aplastic anemia. Study summary: Sorting CD4+ and CD8+ cells gave DNA averaging 3.2 ug. Study results and limitations: Researchers report that fewer than 35 CD8+ CDR3 sequences appeared in both patients and controls.

The sequence derives from a human donor with aplastic anemia. Sequenced sample: sorted CD4+, CD8+, or CD8+CD57+ T cells (not recorded which) from PBMCs. The chain has TRBV29-1 and TRBJ1-1; TRBD1 matches 9 bases. CDR3 DNA sequence: TGCAGCAACCCCCGGGACAGGGAGGGCACTGAAGCTTTCTTT. This codes for CSNPRDREGTEAFF.